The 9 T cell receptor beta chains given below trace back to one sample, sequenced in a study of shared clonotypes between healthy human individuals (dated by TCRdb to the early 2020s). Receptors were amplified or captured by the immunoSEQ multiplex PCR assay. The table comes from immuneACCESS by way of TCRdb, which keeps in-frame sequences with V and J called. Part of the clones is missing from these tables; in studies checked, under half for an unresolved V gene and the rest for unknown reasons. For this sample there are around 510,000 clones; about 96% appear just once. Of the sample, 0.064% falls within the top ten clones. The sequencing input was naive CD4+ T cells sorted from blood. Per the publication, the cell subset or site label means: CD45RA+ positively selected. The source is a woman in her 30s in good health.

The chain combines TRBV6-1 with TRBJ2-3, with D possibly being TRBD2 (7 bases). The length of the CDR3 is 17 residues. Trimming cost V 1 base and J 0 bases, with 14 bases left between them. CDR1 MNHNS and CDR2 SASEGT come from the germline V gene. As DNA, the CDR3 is TGTGCCAGCAGTGAAGTTGGGGGGGGGCTTAGCACAGATACGCAGTATTTT. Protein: CASSEVGGGLSTDTQYF.

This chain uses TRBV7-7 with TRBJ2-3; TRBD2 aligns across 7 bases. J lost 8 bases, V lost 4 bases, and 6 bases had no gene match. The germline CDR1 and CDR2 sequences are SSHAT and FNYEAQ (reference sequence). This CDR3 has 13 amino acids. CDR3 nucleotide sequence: TGTGCCAGCAGCTCCAGACTAGCCGGTACGCAGTATTTT. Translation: CASSSRLAGTQYF.

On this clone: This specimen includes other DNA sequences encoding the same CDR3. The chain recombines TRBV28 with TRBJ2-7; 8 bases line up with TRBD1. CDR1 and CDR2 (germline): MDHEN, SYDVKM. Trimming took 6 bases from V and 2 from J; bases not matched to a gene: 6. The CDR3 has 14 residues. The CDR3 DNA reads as TGTGCCAGCAGCCTTCAGGGGGCCCCCTACGAGCAGTACTTC. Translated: CASSLQGAPYEQYF.

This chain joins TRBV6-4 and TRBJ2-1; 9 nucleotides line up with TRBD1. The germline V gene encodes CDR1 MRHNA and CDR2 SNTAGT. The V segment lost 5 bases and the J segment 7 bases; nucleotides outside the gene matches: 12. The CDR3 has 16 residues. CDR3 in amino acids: CASSPRDRVSHNEQFF. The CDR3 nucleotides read TGTGCCAGCAGTCCCAGGGACAGGGTATCCCATAATGAGCAGTTCTTC.

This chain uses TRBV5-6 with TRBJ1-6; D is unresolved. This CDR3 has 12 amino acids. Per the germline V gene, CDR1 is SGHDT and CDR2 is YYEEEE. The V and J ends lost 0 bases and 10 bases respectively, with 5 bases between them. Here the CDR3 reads CASSLVGSPLHF. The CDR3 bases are TGTGCCAGCAGCTTGGTCGGCTCACCCCTCCACTTT.

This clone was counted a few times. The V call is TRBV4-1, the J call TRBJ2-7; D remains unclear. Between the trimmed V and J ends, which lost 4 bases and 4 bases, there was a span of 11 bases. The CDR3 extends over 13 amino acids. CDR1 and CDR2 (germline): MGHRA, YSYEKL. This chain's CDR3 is CASSPPARYEQYF. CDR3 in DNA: TGCGCCAGCAGCCCACCGGCGAGATACGAGCAGTACTTC.

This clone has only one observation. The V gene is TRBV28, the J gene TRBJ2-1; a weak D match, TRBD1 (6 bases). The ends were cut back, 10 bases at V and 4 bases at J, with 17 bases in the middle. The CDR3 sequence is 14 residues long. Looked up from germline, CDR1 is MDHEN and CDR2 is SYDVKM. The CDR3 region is CANGPGHLYNEQFF. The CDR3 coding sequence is TGTGCCAACGGACCGGGACACCTTTACAATGAGCAGTTCTTC.

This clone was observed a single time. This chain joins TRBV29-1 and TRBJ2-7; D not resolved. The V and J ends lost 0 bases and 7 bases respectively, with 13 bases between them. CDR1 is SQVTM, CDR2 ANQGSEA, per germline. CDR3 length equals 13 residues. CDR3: CSVEDPPNGEQYF. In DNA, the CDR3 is TGCAGCGTTGAAGACCCCCCGAACGGAGAGCAGTACTTC.

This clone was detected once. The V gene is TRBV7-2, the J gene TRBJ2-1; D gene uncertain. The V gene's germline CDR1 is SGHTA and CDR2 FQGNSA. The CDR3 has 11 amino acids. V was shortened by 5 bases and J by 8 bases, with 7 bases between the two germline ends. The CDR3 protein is CASSLSYEQFF. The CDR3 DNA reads TGTGCCAGCAGCCTCAGCTATGAGCAGTTCTTC. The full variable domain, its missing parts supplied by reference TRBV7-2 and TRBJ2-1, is GAGVSQSPSNKVTEKGKDVELRCDPISGHTALYWYRQSLGQGLEFLIYFQGNSAPDKSGLPSDRFSAERTGGSVSTLTIQRTQQEDSAVYLCASSLSYEQFFGPGTRLTVL.